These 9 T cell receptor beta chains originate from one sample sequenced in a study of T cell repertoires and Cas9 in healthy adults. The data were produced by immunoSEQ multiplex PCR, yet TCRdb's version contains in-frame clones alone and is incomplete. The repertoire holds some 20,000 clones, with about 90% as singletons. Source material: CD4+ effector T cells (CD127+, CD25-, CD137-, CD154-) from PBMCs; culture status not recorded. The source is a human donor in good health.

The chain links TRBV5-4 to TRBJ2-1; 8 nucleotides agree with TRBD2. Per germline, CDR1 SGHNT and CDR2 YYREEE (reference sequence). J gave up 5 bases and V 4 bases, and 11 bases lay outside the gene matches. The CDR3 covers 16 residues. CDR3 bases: TGTGCCAGCAGCATGAACCGGGGGGGCCAAAACAATGAGCAGTTCTTC. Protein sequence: CASSMNRGGQNNEQFF.

The CDR3, as DNA: TGTGCCAGCAGTTTAACGGGACAGGGGGCATACGAGCAGTACTTC. It codes for CASSLTGQGAYEQYF. The chain recombines TRBV28 with TRBJ2-7, with 12 bases identical to TRBD1. Germline V gene data show CDR1 as MDHEN and CDR2 as SYDVKM. The length of the CDR3 is 15 residues. V dropped 2 bases and J dropped 4; count of bases not matched to a gene: 3.

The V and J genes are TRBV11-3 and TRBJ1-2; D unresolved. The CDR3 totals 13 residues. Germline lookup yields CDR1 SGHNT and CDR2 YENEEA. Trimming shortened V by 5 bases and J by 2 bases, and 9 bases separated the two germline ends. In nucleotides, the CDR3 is TGTGCCAGCAGCCTGGGCGGCAACTATGGCTACACCTTC. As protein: CASSLGGNYGYTF.

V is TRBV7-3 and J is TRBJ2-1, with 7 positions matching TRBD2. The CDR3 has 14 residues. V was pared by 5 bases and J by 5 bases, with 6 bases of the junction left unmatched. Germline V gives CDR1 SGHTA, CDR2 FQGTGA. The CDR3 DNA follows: TGTGCCAGCAGCCCATTCCGGGGGGACAATGAGCAGTTCTTC. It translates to CASSPFRGDNEQFF.

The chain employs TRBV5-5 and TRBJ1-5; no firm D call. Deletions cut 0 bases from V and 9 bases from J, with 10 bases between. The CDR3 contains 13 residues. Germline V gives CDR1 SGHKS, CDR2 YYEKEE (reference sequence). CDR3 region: CASSLEGAGPQHF. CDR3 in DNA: TGTGCCAGCAGCTTGGAAGGAGCAGGGCCCCAGCATTTT.

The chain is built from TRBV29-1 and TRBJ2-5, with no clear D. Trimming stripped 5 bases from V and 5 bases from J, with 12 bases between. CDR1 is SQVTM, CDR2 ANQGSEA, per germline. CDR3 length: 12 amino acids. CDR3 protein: CSVPKGWETQYF. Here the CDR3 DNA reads TGCAGCGTTCCTAAAGGGTGGGAGACCCAGTACTTC.

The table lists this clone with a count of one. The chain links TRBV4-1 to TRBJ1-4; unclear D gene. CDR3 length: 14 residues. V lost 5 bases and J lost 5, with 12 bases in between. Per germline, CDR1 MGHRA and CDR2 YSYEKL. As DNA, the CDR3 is TGCGCCAGCAGCTACCCCGGCCGGAATGAAAAACTGTTTTTT. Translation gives CASSYPGRNEKLFF.

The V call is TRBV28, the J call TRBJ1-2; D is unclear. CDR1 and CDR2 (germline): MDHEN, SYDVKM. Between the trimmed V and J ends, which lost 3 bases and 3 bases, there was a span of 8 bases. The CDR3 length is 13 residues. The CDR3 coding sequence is TGTGCCAGCAGTTTGGGAGGATACTATGGCTACACCTTC. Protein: CASSLGGYYGYTF.

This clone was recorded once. Written as DNA, the CDR3 is TGTGCCAGCAGCTTAGTAGCCCACCGAGGGGGGACGCAGTATTTT. Protein: CASSLVAHRGGTQYF. V usage is TRBV11-2 and J usage is TRBJ2-3; D may match TRBD1 or TRBD2 (6 bases each). CDR3 length: 15 amino acids. The germline CDR1 and CDR2 sequences are SGHAT and FQNNGV. Trimming left V 1 base short and J 9 bases short, with 17 bases between. The full variable domain, with the rest looked up from reference TRBV11-2 and TRBJ2-3, is EAGVAQSPRYKIIEKRQSVAFWCNPISGHATLYWYQQILGQGPKLLIQFQNNGVVDDSQLPKDRFSAERLKGVDSTLKIQPAKLEDSAVYLCASSLVAHRGGTQYFGPGTRLTVL.